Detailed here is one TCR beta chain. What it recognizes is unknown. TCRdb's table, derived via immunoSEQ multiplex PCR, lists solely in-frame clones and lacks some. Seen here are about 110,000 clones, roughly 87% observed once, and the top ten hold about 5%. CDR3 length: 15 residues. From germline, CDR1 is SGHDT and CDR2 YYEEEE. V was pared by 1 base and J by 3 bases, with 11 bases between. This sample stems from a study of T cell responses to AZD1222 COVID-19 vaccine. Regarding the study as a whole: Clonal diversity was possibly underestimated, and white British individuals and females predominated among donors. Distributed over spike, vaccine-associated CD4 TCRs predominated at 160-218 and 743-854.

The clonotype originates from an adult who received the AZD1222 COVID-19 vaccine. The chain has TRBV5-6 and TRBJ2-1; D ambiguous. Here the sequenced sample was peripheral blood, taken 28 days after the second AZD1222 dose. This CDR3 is CASSLIREDYNEQFF. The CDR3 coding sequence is TGTGCCAGCAGCTTGATCAGAGAAGACTACAATGAGCAGTTCTTC.